The 29 T cell receptor beta chains below were found in one sample sequenced in a study of PD-1 blockade in classical Hodgkin lymphoma. Repertoires were generated with immunoSEQ multiplex PCR, while TCRdb's copy carries only in-frame clones and drops some. This sample has some 150,000 clones; about 78% occur once, and the top ten carry 9.2%. Each patient relapsed following autologous stem cell transplantation, and prior brentuximab vedotin exposure differed. Sequencing used peripheral blood mononuclear cells (PBMCs), obtained before the second cycle of nivolumab. The receptors here all came from a human donor with classical Hodgkin lymphoma.

In its sample, this clone was seen a few times. The CDR3 reads CASSQTLDRAPYNEQFF. CDR3 coding DNA: TGCGCCAGCAGCCAAACCCTGGACAGGGCCCCCTACAATGAGCAGTTCTTC. The chain recombines TRBV4-3 with TRBJ2-1; 8 nucleotides match TRBD1. CDR1 is LGHNA and CDR2 is YSLEER in the germline V gene. This CDR3 is built from 17 residues. The V and J ends lost 2 bases and 2 bases, in that order; junction bases with no gene match: 8.

The chain recombines TRBV28 with TRBJ1-4, with no clear D. V gave up 1 base and J gave up 4 bases, with 7 bases separating them. The CDR3 runs to 14 residues. The germline CDR1 and CDR2 sequences are MDHEN and SYDVKM. The CDR3 bases are TGTGCCAGCAGTTTATCAACTGGTAATGAAAAACTGTTTTTT. This sequence encodes CASSLSTGNEKLFF.

This sequence joins TRBV2 and TRBJ2-3, with 9 bases aligning to TRBD1. CDR1 and CDR2 from the germline V gene are SNHLY and FYNNEI. The J segment lost 5 bases and the V segment lost 5 bases, leaving 8 bases of the junction unmatched. The CDR3 sequence is 15 residues long. CDR3 bases: TGTGCCAGCAGTTTCGGGACAGGGTTTCAAGATACGCAGTATTTT. Translated: CASSFGTGFQDTQYF.

The V and J genes are TRBV5-5 and TRBJ2-2; D unclear. The V end was cut by 3 bases, the J end by 4 bases, with 7 bases between. The germline V gene has CDR1 SGHKS and CDR2 YYEKEE (reference sequence). The length of the CDR3 is 13 residues. The CDR3 loop is CASSSPITGELFF. CDR3 nucleotides: TGTGCCAGCAGCTCCCCGATCACCGGGGAGCTGTTTTTT.

This chain links TRBV29-1 with TRBJ2-5; D gene ambiguous. The J call may be wrong; the DNA end is better matched by TRBJ2-7. This CDR3 spans 14 amino acids. Germline V gives CDR1 SQVTM, CDR2 ANQGSEA. The CDR3 loop is CSVRSDLSDYEQYF. The CDR3 coding sequence is TGCAGCGTTCGATCGGACCTATCAGATTACGAGCAGTACTTC.

A single count supports this clone. The V and J genes are TRBV5-6 and TRBJ2-6; D gene unclear. Germline-derived CDR1 and CDR2 are SGHDT and YYEEEE. This CDR3 contains 15 residues. Between the trimmed V and J ends, which lost 2 bases and 9 bases, there was a span of 15 bases. The CDR3 region has the DNA TGTGCCAGCAGCTTCGATATCTCCCCTCACAACGTCCTGACTTTC. Its protein is CASSFDISPHNVLTF.

This clone was recorded once. CDR3 in DNA: TGCGCCAGCAGCTTGAAGGACCCAGGTTGGGACACTGAAGCTTTCTTT. Its protein is CASSLKDPGWDTEAFF. V usage is TRBV5-1 and J usage is TRBJ1-1; unclear D gene. CDR1 and CDR2 (germline): SGHRS, YFSETQ. The CDR3 covers 16 residues. V lost 1 base and J 3 bases, leaving 16 bases between the germline ends.

V usage is TRBV5-1 and J usage is TRBJ2-5, with 9 bases fitting TRBD2. V shed 2 bases and J 5 bases; nucleotides not matched to a gene: 7. Looked up from germline, CDR1 is SGHRS and CDR2 is YFSETQ. The CDR3 consists of 15 residues. The CDR3 spells CASSFGRGGEETQYF. Here the CDR3 DNA reads TGCGCCAGCAGCTTTGGGCGGGGGGGCGAGGAGACCCAGTACTTC.

The V call is TRBV19, the J call TRBJ2-5; 9 nucleotides line up with TRBD1. The CDR3 covers 14 residues. J lost 4 bases, V lost 6 bases, and 6 bases had no gene match. Germline assignment: CDR1 LNHDA and CDR2 SQIVND (reference sequence). This CDR3 is CASRSDRGRETQYF. CDR3 DNA sequence: TGTGCCAGTAGATCGGACAGGGGACGAGAGACCCAGTACTTC.

V is TRBV5-1 and J is TRBJ1-2, with TRBD1 identical over 7 bases. The CDR3 loop spans 14 amino acids. Germline lookup yields CDR1 SGHRS and CDR2 YFSETQ. V dropped 4 bases and J dropped 5; count of bases not matched to a gene: 8. The CDR3, as DNA: TGCGCCAGCAGCGCTGGGACAGTGAAGTATGGCTACACCTTC. It yields the protein CASSAGTVKYGYTF.

The gene calls are TRBV5-1 and TRBJ1-1; D remains unclear. Per germline, CDR1 SGHRS and CDR2 YFSETQ. Trimming stripped 2 bases from V and 1 base from J, with 15 bases between. The CDR3 covers 16 residues. CDR3 residues: CASSFTWVRSNTEAFF. The CDR3, as DNA: TGCGCCAGCAGCTTTACTTGGGTAAGGTCGAACACTGAAGCTTTCTTT. Combining the CDR3 with reference TRBV5-1 and TRBJ1-1 gives the whole variable domain KAGVTQTPRYLIKTRGQQVTLSCSPISGHRSVSWYQQTPGQGLQFLFEYFSETQRNKGNFPGRFSGRQFSNSRSEMNVSTLELGDSALYLCASSFTWVRSNTEAFFGQGTRLTVV.

The rearrangement joins TRBV5-4 to TRBJ2-1; 7 nucleotides line up with TRBD1. Looked up from germline, CDR1 is SGHNT and CDR2 is YYREEE (reference sequence). J gave up 2 bases and V 0 bases, and 2 bases lay outside the gene matches. CDR3 length equals 15 residues. CDR3 region: CASSLGTGAYNEQFF. The CDR3 DNA follows: TGTGCCAGCAGCTTGGGGACAGGCGCCTACAATGAGCAGTTCTTC.

The chain is built from TRBV6-4 and TRBJ2-3; D call uncertain. The CDR3 consists of 14 residues. V was pared by 4 bases and J by 0 bases, with 8 bases between. Per germline, CDR1 MRHNA and CDR2 SNTAGT. This CDR3 reads CASSVDHSTDTQYF. CDR3 in DNA: TGTGCCAGCAGTGTAGACCACAGCACAGATACGCAGTATTTT.

V gene TRBV6-6 combines with J gene TRBJ1-4; no clear D. V lost 2 bases and J 13 bases, leaving 11 bases between the germline ends. The germline V gene has CDR1 MNHNY and CDR2 SVGAGI (reference sequence). The CDR3 spans 12 residues. The CDR3 region has the DNA TGTGCCAGCAGTTACCCCCCAATCGGACTGTTTTTT. It specifies CASSYPPIGLFF.

Note on this clone: This CDR3 is also generated by other DNA sequences in the sample. The chain has TRBV11-3 and TRBJ1-3; D ambiguous. CDR1 and CDR2 from the germline V gene are SGHNT and YENEEA. Between the trimmed V and J ends, which lost 4 bases and 4 bases, there was a span of 8 bases. CDR3 size: 13 residues. Here the CDR3 reads CASSSGPGNTIYF. CDR3 DNA: TGTGCCAGCAGCTCAGGCCCGGGAAACACCATATATTTT.

The CDR3 protein is CASSPAGGYGYTF. The CDR3 nucleotides read TGTGCCAGCAGTCCAGCCGGGGGTTATGGCTACACCTTC. This sequence joins TRBV28 and TRBJ1-2, with TRBD1 as a possible D gene (5 bases). Germline V gene lookup returns CDR1 MDHEN and CDR2 SYDVKM. V lost 5 bases, J lost 5 bases, and 12 bases lay in between. This CDR3 comprises 13 residues.

The chain recombines TRBV4-3 with TRBJ1-2; 7 nucleotides match TRBD1. CDR1 and CDR2 from the germline V gene are LGHNA and YSLEER. The CDR3 consists of 13 residues. V shed 0 bases and J 8 bases; nucleotides not matched to a gene: 3. The CDR3 DNA sequence: TGCGCCAGCAGCCAAGACAGGGGGGACGGCTACACCTTC. Protein sequence: CASSQDRGDGYTF.

J is TRBJ1-2 and V is TRBV5-8; 7 positions match TRBD1. J was trimmed by 4 bases and V by 0 bases; bases with no gene match: 3. The CDR3 has 14 residues. Germline V gene sequence: CDR1 SGHTS, CDR2 YDEGEE. CDR3 in DNA: TGTGCCAGCAGCTTGGGACGGGACAGCTATGGCTACACCTTC. It translates to CASSLGRDSYGYTF.

This rearrangement joins TRBV7-2 to TRBJ2-5; D is possibly TRBD2 (6 bases). V shed 7 bases and J shed 4 bases, with 16 bases lying between them. Germline-derived CDR1 and CDR2 are SGHTA and FQGNSA. CDR3 length equals 14 residues. The CDR3 reads CASIFRAGTETQYF. In DNA form, the CDR3 reads TGTGCCAGCATCTTCAGGGCGGGAACAGAGACCCAGTACTTC.

V gene TRBV6-5 combines with J gene TRBJ2-7; D is perhaps TRBD2 (5 bases). V lost 5 bases to trimming and J lost 9 bases, with 20 bases between them. There are 14 residues in the CDR3. Germline V gene data show CDR1 as MNHEY and CDR2 as SVGAGI. The CDR3 region has the DNA TGTGCCAGCAGTCCCCGGGGTCCCGATTTAGGGCAGTACTTC. Translating it yields CASSPRGPDLGQYF.

The chain uses TRBV5-4 and TRBJ2-7; no reliable D call. The CDR3 contains 14 residues. V was shortened by 0 bases and J by 0 bases, with 7 bases between the two germline ends. Germline assignment: CDR1 SGHNT and CDR2 YYREEE (reference sequence). CDR3 sequence: CASSLEGGSYEQYF. The CDR3, as DNA: TGTGCCAGCAGCTTGGAGGGCGGCTCCTACGAGCAGTACTTC.

The rearrangement links TRBV7-2 to TRBJ2-1, with D possibly TRBD2 on 6 matching bases. Germline CDR1 is SGHTA and CDR2 is FQGNSA. This CDR3 contains 12 residues. Trimming left V 1 base short and J 15 bases short, with 13 bases between. DNA of the CDR3: TGTGCCAGCAGCTTAGTAGCGGATAATCCGTTCTTC. This gives the protein CASSLVADNPFF.

The chain has TRBV2 and TRBJ2-3; possible D gene TRBD1, 6 bases. This CDR3 is 14 amino acids long. V was trimmed by 8 bases and J by 2 bases, leaving 14 bases between them. Germline V gene sequence: CDR1 SNHLY, CDR2 FYNNEI. The CDR3 sequence is CASHHREHTDTQYF. Written as DNA, the CDR3 is TGTGCCAGCCACCACAGGGAGCACACAGATACGCAGTATTTT. Using reference TRBV2 and TRBJ2-3 for the parts outside the CDR3, the full variable domain is EPEVTQTPSHQVTQMGQEVILRCVPISNHLYFYWYRQILGQKVEFLVSFYNNEISEKSEIFDDQFSVERPDGSNFTLKIRSTKLEDSAMYFCASHHREHTDTQYFGPGTRLTVL.

The rearrangement links TRBV7-2 to TRBJ1-3, with no clear D. The germline gives CDR1 SGHTA, CDR2 FQGNSA. V shed 5 bases and J shed 0 bases, with 14 bases lying between them. The length of the CDR3 is 16 residues. The CDR3 loop reads CASSPTTASSGNTIYF. CDR3 in DNA: TGTGCCAGCAGCCCTACTACAGCGAGCTCTGGAAACACCATATATTTT.

The gene calls are TRBV11-2 and TRBJ2-7; perhaps TRBD1 as D (5 bases). Germline values: CDR1 SGHAT, CDR2 FQNNGV. CDR3 length: 13 amino acids. V lost 5 bases and J 4 bases, leaving 12 bases between the germline ends. DNA of the CDR3: TGTGCCAGCAGCCCCATCCAGGGATACGAGCAGTACTTC. Translating it yields CASSPIQGYEQYF.

This chain's CDR3 is CASSLNVGQGADGYTF. CDR3 coding DNA: TGCGCCAGCAGCTTGAACGTGGGACAGGGGGCGGATGGCTACACCTTC. J is TRBJ1-2 and V is TRBV5-1; TRBD1 matches 12 bases. CDR3 length: 16 residues. V was pared by 1 base and J by 6 bases, with 7 bases of the junction left unmatched. CDR1 SGHRS and CDR2 YFSETQ come from the germline V gene.

V is TRBV7-8 and J is TRBJ2-3, with 8 nucleotides matching TRBD1. This CDR3 has 15 amino acids. The germline CDR1 and CDR2 sequences are SGHVS and FQNEAQ. V lost 5 bases, J lost 5 bases, and 9 bases stayed unmatched. The CDR3 loop is CASSHTDREEDTQYF. CDR3 DNA: TGTGCCAGCAGCCATACGGACAGGGAGGAAGATACGCAGTATTTT.

The chain links TRBV6-1 to TRBJ2-5; D call uncertain. The CDR3 covers 12 residues. Trimming pared 8 bases from V and 4 bases from J, leaving 11 bases between. Germline lookup yields CDR1 MNHNS and CDR2 SASEGT. CDR3 protein: CASVLGRETQYF. CDR3 in DNA: TGTGCCAGCGTATTAGGCCGAGAGACCCAGTACTTC.

The chain joins TRBV9 to TRBJ2-1; a possible D gene is TRBD2 (5 bases). Germline V lookup: CDR1 SGDLS, CDR2 YYNGEE. Trimming shortened V by 4 bases and J by 8 bases, and 19 bases separated the two germline ends. The CDR3 is 15 amino acids. Here the CDR3 DNA reads TGTGCCAGCAGCCGTGAGGGAGCTCTCGGCCATGAGCAGTTCTTC. Its protein is CASSREGALGHEQFF.